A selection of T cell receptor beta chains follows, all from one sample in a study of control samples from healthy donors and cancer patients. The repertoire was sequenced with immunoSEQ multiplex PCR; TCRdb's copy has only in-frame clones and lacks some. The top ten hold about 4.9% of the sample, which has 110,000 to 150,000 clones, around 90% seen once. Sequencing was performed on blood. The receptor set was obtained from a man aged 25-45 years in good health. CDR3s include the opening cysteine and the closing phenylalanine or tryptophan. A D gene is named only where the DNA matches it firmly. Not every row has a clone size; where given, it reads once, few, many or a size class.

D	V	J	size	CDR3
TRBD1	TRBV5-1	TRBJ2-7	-	CASSTTGGSYEQYF
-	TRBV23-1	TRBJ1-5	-	CASRPNQSNQPQHF
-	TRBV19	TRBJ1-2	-	CASTMVPGSNGYTF
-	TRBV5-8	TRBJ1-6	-	CASSLVGTHF
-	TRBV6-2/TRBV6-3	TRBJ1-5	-	CASSSRRGQPEWPQHF
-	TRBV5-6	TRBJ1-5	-	CASSADRNNQPQHF
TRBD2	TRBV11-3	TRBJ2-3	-	CASSLETSGRGTDTQYF
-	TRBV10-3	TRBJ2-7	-	CAISASYYEQYF
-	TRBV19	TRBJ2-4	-	CASNVGTTSDIQYF
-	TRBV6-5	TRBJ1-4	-	CASSTTRAEKLFF
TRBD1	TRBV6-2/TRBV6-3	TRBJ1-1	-	CASSIRPGTASEAEAFF
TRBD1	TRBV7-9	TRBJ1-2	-	CASRRNRGGYTF
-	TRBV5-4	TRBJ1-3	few	CASSFSGVTNTIYF
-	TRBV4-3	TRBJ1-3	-	CASSQDHQVRKGNTIYF
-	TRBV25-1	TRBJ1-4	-	CASGSGYTNEKLFF
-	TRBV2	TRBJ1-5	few	CASKEWLYGNQPQHF
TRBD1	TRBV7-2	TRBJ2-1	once	CASSLVGPGQGPNEQFF
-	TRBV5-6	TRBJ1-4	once	CASSRQGRSGFGMEKLFF
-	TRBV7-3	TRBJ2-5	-	CASSTGPQETQYF
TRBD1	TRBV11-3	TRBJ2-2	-	CASSLEGQGAGELFF
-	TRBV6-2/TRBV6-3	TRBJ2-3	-	CASSYSVGTDTQYF
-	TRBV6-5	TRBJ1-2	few	CASRPSGDSDGYTF
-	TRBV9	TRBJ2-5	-	CASSVGPAGGETQYF
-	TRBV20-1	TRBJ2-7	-	CSASSSSYEQYF
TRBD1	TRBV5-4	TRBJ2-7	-	CASSPRDREHQYF
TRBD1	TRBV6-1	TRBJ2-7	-	CASSEGRGQGLPYEQYF
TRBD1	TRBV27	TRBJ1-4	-	CASRDREREKLFF
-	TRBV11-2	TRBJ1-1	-	CASSLGRGKTEAFF
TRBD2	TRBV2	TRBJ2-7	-	CASSGTSGRAGGEKQYF
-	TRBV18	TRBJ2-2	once	CASSPRYQGGTGELFF
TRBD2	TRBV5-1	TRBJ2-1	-	CASSLYAAGALTNEQFF
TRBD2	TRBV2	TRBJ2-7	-	CASSSKTSVRFEQYF
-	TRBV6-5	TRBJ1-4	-	CASRARGGRGEKLFF
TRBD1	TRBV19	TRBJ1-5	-	CASSTTGVQPQHF
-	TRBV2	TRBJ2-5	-	CASSEGAETQYF
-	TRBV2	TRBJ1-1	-	CASRNDRLNTEAFF
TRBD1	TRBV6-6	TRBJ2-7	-	CASSYSGTGFEQYF
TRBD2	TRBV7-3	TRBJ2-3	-	CASSPSGSSTDTQYF
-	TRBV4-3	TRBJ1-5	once	CASSQGAGGGGNQPQHF
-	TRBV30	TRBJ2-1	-	CAWSFHGANEQFF
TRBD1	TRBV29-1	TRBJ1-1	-	CSVARTGVNTEAFF
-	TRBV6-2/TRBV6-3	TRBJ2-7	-	CASSWAGFGHEQYF
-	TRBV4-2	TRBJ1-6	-	CASSQDGQSSYNSPLHF